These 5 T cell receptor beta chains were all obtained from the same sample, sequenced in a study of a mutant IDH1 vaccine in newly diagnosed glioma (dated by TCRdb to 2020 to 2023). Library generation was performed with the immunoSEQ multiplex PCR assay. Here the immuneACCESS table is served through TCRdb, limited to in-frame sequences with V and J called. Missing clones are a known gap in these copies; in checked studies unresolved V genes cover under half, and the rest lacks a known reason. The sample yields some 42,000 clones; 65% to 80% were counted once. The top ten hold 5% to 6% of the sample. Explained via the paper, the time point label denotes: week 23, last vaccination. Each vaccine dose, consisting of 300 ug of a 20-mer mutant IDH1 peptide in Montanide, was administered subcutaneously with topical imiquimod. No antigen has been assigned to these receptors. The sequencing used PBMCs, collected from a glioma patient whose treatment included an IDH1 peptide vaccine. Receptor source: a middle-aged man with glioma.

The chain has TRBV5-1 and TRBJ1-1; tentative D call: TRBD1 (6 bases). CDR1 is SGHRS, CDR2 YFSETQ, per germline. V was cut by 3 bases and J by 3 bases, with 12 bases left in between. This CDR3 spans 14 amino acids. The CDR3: CASSSEGVHTEAFF. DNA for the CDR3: TGCGCCAGCAGCTCGGAGGGGGTCCACACTGAAGCTTTCTTT.

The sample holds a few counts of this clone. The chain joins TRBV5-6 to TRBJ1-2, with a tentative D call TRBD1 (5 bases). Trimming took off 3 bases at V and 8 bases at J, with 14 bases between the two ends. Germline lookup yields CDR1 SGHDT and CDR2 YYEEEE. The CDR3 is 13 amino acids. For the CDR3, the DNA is TGTGCCAGCAGCTCAGGGACCCGTGGGGGCTACACCTTC. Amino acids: CASSSGTRGGYTF.

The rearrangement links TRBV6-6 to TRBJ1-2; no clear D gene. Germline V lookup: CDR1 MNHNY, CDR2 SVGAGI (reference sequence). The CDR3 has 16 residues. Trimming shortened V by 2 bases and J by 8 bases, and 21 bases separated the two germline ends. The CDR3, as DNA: TGTGCCAGCAGTTACGAGCTCCCAGGACTGATTGGAGGCTACACCTTC. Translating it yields CASSYELPGLIGGYTF.

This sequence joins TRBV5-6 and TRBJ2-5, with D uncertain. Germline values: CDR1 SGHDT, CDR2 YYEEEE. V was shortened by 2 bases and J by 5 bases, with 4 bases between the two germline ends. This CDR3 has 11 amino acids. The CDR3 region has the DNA TGTGCCAGCAGCTTCAGGGAGACCCAGTACTTC. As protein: CASSFRETQYF. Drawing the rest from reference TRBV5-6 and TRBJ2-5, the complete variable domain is DAGVTQSPTHLIKTRGQQVTLRCSPKSGHDTVSWYQQALGQGPQFIFQYYEEEERQRGNFPDRFSGHQFPNYSSELNVNALLLGDSALYLCASSFRETQYFGPGTRLLVL.

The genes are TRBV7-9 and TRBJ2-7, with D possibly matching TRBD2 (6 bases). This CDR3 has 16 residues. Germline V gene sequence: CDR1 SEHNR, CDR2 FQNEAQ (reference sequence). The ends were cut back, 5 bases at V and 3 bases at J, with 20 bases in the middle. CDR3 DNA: TGTGCCAGCAGCCTTTTCATCGGGGGTGACTACTACGAGCAGTACTTC. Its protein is CASSLFIGGDYYEQYF.